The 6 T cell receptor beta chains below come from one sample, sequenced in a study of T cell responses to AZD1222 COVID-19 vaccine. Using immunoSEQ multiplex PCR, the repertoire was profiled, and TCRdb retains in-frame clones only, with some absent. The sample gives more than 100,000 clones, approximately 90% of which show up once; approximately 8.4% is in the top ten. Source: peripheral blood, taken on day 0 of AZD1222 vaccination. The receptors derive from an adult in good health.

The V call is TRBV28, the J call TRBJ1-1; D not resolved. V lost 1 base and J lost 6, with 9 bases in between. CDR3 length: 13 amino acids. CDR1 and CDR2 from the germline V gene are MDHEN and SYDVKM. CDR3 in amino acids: CASSLFRPPEAFF. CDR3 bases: TGTGCCAGCAGTTTATTCCGTCCCCCTGAAGCTTTCTTT.

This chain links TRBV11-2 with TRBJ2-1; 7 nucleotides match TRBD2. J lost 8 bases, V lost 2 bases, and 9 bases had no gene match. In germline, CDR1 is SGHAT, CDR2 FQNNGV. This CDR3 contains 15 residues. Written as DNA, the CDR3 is TGTGCCAGCAGCTTAACTAGCGCCCTGTATGATGAGCAGTTCTTC. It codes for CASSLTSALYDEQFF. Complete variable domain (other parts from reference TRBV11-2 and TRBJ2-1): EAGVAQSPRYKIIEKRQSVAFWCNPISGHATLYWYQQILGQGPKLLIQFQNNGVVDDSQLPKDRFSAERLKGVDSTLKIQPAKLEDSAVYLCASSLTSALYDEQFFGPGTRLTVL.

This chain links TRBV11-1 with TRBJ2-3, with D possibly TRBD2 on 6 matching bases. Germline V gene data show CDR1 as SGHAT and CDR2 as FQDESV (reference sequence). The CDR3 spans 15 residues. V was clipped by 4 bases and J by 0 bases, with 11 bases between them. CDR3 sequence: CASSWDFQSTDTQYF. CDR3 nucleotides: TGTGCCAGCAGCTGGGACTTCCAAAGCACAGATACGCAGTATTTT.

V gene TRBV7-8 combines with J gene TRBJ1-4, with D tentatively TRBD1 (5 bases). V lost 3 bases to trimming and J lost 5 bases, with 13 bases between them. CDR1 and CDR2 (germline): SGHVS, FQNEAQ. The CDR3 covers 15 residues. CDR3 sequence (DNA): TGTGCCAGCAGCTTCCCAGGGTTGGGAAATGAAAAACTGTTTTTT. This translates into CASSFPGLGNEKLFF.

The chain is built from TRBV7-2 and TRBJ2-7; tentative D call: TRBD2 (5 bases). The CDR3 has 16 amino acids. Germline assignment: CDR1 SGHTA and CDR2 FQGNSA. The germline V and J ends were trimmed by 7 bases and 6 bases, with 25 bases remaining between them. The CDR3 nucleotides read TGTGCCAGCACCCCATGGGATGGACTTCGAGGCGGCGAGCAGTACTTC. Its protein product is CASTPWDGLRGGEQYF.

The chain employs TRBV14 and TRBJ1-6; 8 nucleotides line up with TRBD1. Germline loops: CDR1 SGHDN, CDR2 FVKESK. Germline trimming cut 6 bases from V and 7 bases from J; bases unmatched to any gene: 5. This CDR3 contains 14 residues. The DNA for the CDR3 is TGTGCCAGCAGTCGGACAGGGACAAATTCACCCCTCCACTTT. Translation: CASSRTGTNSPLHF.